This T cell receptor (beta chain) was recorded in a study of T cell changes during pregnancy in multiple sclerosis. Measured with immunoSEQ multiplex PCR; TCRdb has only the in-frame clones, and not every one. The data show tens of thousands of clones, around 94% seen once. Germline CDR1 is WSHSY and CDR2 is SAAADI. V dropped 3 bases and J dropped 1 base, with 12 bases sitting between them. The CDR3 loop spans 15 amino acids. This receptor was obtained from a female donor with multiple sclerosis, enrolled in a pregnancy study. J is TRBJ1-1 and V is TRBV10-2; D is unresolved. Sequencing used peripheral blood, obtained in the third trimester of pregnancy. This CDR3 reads CASSDKTEENTEAFF. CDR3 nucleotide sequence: TGCGCCAGCAGTGACAAAACGGAGGAGAACACTGAAGCTTTCTTT.